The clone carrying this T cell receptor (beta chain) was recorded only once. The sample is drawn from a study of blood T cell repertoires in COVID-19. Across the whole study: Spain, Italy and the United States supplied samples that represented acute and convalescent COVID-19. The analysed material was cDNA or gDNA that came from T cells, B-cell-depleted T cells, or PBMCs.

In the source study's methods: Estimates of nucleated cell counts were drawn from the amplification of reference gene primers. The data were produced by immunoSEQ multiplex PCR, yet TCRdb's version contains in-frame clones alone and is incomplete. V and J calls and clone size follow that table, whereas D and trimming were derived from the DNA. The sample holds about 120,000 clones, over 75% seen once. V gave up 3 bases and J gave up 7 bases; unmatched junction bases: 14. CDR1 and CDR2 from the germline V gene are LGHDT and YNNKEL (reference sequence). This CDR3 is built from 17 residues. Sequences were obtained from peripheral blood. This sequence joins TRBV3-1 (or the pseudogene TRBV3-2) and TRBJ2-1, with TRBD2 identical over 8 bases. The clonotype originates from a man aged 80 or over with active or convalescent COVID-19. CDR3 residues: CASSHNGLAGWANEQFF. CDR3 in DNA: TGTGCCAGCAGCCACAACGGACTAGCCGGGTGGGCGAATGAGCAGTTCTTC.